This T cell receptor beta chain was identified in a study of patients and donors after allogeneic stem cell transplantation. There are 15 residues in the CDR3. Germline values: CDR1 DFQATT, CDR2 SNEGSKA (reference sequence). Trimming cost V 0 bases and J 4 bases, with 16 bases left between them. TCRdb re-called the RT-PCR reads with MiXCR, one entry per CDR3 protein. The sample holds 390,000 or so distinct CDR3 sequences; 16% are singletons and the top ten take roughly 7%. The table lists this clonotype with a few counts. The chain is built from TRBV20-1 and TRBJ2-7; D is ambiguous. This receptor was taken from a human donor who was either an allogeneic HSCT recipient or a stem cell or donor lymphocyte infusion donor (not recorded which). It is not recorded whose cells these are; they may come from a transplant donor. The sequenced sample consisted of blood, either unsorted or a sorted T cell fraction (not recorded which). CDR3 in DNA: TGCAGTGCTAGAGATCCTCGCGGAGCCCCTTACGAGCAGTACTTC. Protein sequence: CSARDPRGAPYEQYF.